The clone carrying this T cell receptor (beta chain) showed up just once. As yet, its antigen is unknown. The source of the sample is a study of shared clonotypes between healthy human individuals. About the study: Donors consisted of two women and three men between 18 and 49. Findings and limits, study-wide: Clonotype sharing across a few donors was observed for about 5.5% of naive CD4 clonotypes.

Every immunoSEQ plate was one replicate of a subset's evenly spread DNA. Assay: immunoSEQ multiplex PCR; the TCRdb copy retains only in-frame clones and omits some. The sample includes roughly 1,500,000 clones, 98% of them seen just once. This CDR3 has 15 amino acids. Trimming removed 0 bases from V and 5 bases from J; junction bases left unmatched: 5. Per the germline V gene, CDR1 is LNHNV and CDR2 is YYDKDF (reference sequence). The TCR was taken from a man aged 30 to 39 in good health. The V call is TRBV15, the J call TRBJ2-3; 7 bases agree with TRBD1. The sample consisted of naive CD4+ T cells sorted from blood. The subset is: CD45RA+ positively selected. The CDR3 sequence: CATSRDKRQGDTQYF. The CDR3 region has the DNA TGTGCCACCAGCAGAGATAAACGACAGGGAGATACGCAGTATTTT.